Listed below are T cell receptor beta chains from one sample, sequenced in a study of blood T cell repertoires in COVID-19. The method was immunoSEQ multiplex PCR; TCRdb's version includes in-frame clones alone and lacks a portion of them. The sample lists 70,000 or so clones; around 84% were seen once. The sample was peripheral blood. These receptors originate from a man between 50 and 59 years old with acute or convalescent COVID-19. Both conserved end residues are part of each CDR3. The D gene is left open where the match is weak. Clone size, where shown, is once, few, many, or a class for clones that have expanded.

CDR3: CASSQTTGRGYTEAFF
DNA: TGCGCCAGCAGCCAAACCACAGGGCGGGGGTACACTGAAGCTTTCTTT
size: .
V: TRBV4-1
D: .
J: TRBJ1-1

CDR3: CASSPQGKQYF
DNA: TGTGCCAGCAGCCCCCAGGGAAAGCAGTACTTC
size: few
V: TRBV5-8
D: .
J: TRBJ2-7

CDR3: CASSIGQGAEKLFF
DNA: TGTGCCAGCAGTATCGGACAGGGAGCCGAAAAACTGTTTTTT
size: .
V: TRBV6-5
D: TRBD1
J: TRBJ1-4

CDR3: CASIAGYGYTF
DNA: TGTGCCAGCATCGCAGGGTATGGCTACACCTTC
size: .
V: TRBV6-5
D: .
J: TRBJ1-2

CDR3: CAWSVRGEETQYF
DNA: TGTGCCTGGAGTGTACGGGGAGAAGAGACCCAGTACTTC
size: .
V: TRBV30
D: .
J: TRBJ2-5

CDR3: CASREGLAGTYEQYF
DNA: TGTGCCAGCAGGGAGGGACTAGCGGGAACCTACGAGCAGTACTTC
size: .
V: TRBV2
D: TRBD2
J: TRBJ2-7

CDR3: CASSLAGRSYEQYF
DNA: TGTGCCAGCAGCTTAGCGGGGAGGTCTTACGAGCAGTACTTC
size: few
V: TRBV7-6
D: .
J: TRBJ2-7

CDR3: CASSYARQAGNTIYF
DNA: TGTGCCAGCAGTTACGCAAGACAGGCTGGAAACACCATATATTTT
size: .
V: TRBV6-5
D: .
J: TRBJ1-3

CDR3: CASSLEGSPYEQYF
DNA: TGTGCCAGCAGCTTAGAGGGGTCCCCCTACGAGCAGTACTTC
size: once
V: TRBV13
D: .
J: TRBJ2-7

CDR3: CASSFNGGVQETQYF
DNA: TGTGCCAGCAGCTTCAACGGGGGTGTCCAAGAGACCCAGTACTTC
size: .
V: TRBV5-4
D: .
J: TRBJ2-5

CDR3: CASSTGTSGSDYNEQFF
DNA: TGTGCCAGCTCAACTGGGACTAGCGGGAGCGACTACAATGAGCAGTTCTTC
size: .
V: TRBV18
D: TRBD2
J: TRBJ2-1

CDR3: CASSEYLGQGAIEAFF
DNA: TGTGCCAGCAGTGAATACCTGGGACAGGGGGCAATTGAAGCTTTCTTT
size: few
V: TRBV2
D: TRBD1
J: TRBJ1-1

CDR3: CASSYSKAGGNQPQHF
DNA: TGTGCCAGCAGTTACTCGAAGGCAGGGGGGAATCAGCCCCAGCATTTT
size: .
V: TRBV6-5
D: TRBD1
J: TRBJ1-5

CDR3: CAIKAGTGNEPQHF
DNA: TGTGCCATCAAAGCCGGGACAGGGAACGAGCCCCAGCATTTT
size: .
V: TRBV10-3
D: TRBD1
J: TRBJ1-5

CDR3: CASSLLPATTLTRVGELFF
DNA: TGCGCCAGCAGCTTGCTCCCCGCGACTACCCTTACCCGGGTCGGGGAGCTGTTTTTT
size: .
V: TRBV5-1
D: .
J: TRBJ2-2

CDR3: CAIRRLGTGSEQYF
DNA: TGTGCCATCAGGCGACTAGGGACGGGGAGTGAGCAGTACTTC
size: .
V: TRBV10-3
D: .
J: TRBJ2-7

CDR3: CASSQGLPRYNEQFF
DNA: TGTGCCAGCAGCCAAGGTCTACCCAGGTACAATGAGCAGTTCTTC
size: .
V: TRBV3-1/TRBV3-2
D: .
J: TRBJ2-1

CDR3: CASSPTGTYEQYF
DNA: TGTGCCAGCAGCCCCACGGGAACCTACGAGCAGTACTTC
size: once
V: TRBV7-8
D: .
J: TRBJ2-7

CDR3: CASSSGQGPEQYF
DNA: TGTGCCAGCAGCTCCGGACAGGGTCCCGAGCAGTACTTC
size: few
V: TRBV7-9
D: TRBD1
J: TRBJ2-7

CDR3: CAISSIKGQGSGYTF
DNA: TGTGCCATCAGTAGTATCAAGGGACAGGGGTCTGGCTACACCTTC
size: .
V: TRBV10-3
D: TRBD1
J: TRBJ1-2

CDR3: CASSLRGDRASTDTQYF
DNA: TGCGCCAGCAGCTTACGCGGGGACAGGGCTAGCACAGATACGCAGTATTTT
size: .
V: TRBV5-1
D: TRBD1
J: TRBJ2-3

CDR3: CASSRSTGVREKLFF
DNA: TGTGCCAGCAGCCGATCCACCGGGGTTAGGGAAAAACTGTTTTTT
size: .
V: TRBV5-4
D: .
J: TRBJ1-4

CDR3: CASSIIGTANTEAFF
DNA: TGTGCCAGCAGCATTATAGGGACAGCGAACACTGAAGCTTTCTTT
size: .
V: TRBV5-5
D: TRBD1
J: TRBJ1-1

CDR3: CASSKGQQTDTQYF
DNA: TGTGCCAGCAGCAAGGGACAGCAGACAGATACGCAGTATTTT
size: .
V: TRBV11-3
D: TRBD1
J: TRBJ2-3

CDR3: CASSAGTGGSYNSPLHF
DNA: TGCGCCAGCAGCGCCGGGACAGGGGGCTCCTATAATTCACCCCTCCACTTT
size: .
V: TRBV10-1
D: TRBD1
J: TRBJ1-6

CDR3: CASSPSGGQETQYF
DNA: TGTGCCAGCAGCCCCTCGGGGGGGCAAGAGACCCAGTACTTC
size: .
V: TRBV9
D: TRBD2
J: TRBJ2-5

CDR3: CAWSVQGPQETQYF
DNA: TGTGCCTGGAGTGTACAGGGCCCCCAAGAGACCCAGTACTTC
size: once
V: TRBV30
D: .
J: TRBJ2-5

CDR3: CASTSVGQGLFEQYF
DNA: TGTGCCAGCACCTCCGTGGGACAGGGTTTGTTCGAGCAGTACTTC
size: .
V: TRBV6-5
D: TRBD1
J: TRBJ2-7